One T cell receptor (beta chain) is described in this entry. The table came from immunoSEQ multiplex PCR; TCRdb's copy has only in-frame clones and leaves some out. The data show about 94,000 clones, 70% to 90% seen once. The source of the sample is a study of control samples from healthy donors and cancer patients. CDR1 SGDLS and CDR2 YYNGEE come from the germline V gene. The V and J ends lost 0 bases and 5 bases respectively, with 11 bases between them. The CDR3 runs to 15 residues. The origin of this receptor is a woman aged 45-60 years in good health. The chain combines TRBV9 with TRBJ2-2; D is undetermined. The specimen was blood. CDR3 nucleotides: TGTGCCAGCAGCGTAGCTCAACTACCTACCGGGGAGCTGTTTTTT. It is translated as CASSVAQLPTGELFF.